The 10 T cell receptor beta chains below were found in one sample sequenced in a study of cytotoxic CD8 clonotypes in ibrutinib-treated CLL. Assay: immunoSEQ multiplex PCR; the TCRdb copy retains only in-frame clones and omits some. Of 150,000 to 200,000 clones listed, around three quarters were seen once; the top ten hold 13%. The sample consisted of PBMCs, taken after 24 months of ibrutinib treatment. The receptors shown here come from a human donor with chronic lymphocytic leukemia.

This clone was observed a handful of times. The genes are TRBV19 and TRBJ2-3, with no clear D. CDR1 and CDR2 from the germline V gene are LNHDA and SQIVND (reference sequence). With 10 bases removed from V and 0 bases from J, the gap between germline ends came to 5 bases. CDR3 length: 11 residues. As DNA, the CDR3 is TGTGCCACGGCAAGCACAGATACGCAGTATTTT. As protein: CATASTDTQYF.

This clone has just a few counts. This rearrangement joins TRBV4-2 to TRBJ1-4; D is unresolved. In germline, CDR1 is LGHNA, CDR2 YNFKEQ. The CDR3 runs to 12 residues. V gave up 3 bases and J gave up 8 bases, with 7 bases separating them. CDR3 residues: CASSQRSEKLFF. The CDR3, as DNA: TGTGCCAGCAGCCAGCGAAGCGAAAAACTGTTTTTT.

The chain carries TRBV4-3 and TRBJ1-2; D is ambiguous. The CDR3 length is 13 residues. Germline-derived CDR1 and CDR2 are LGHNA and YSLEER. Between the trimmed V and J ends, which lost 0 bases and 10 bases, there was a span of 12 bases. CDR3 sequence reads: CASSQDSAQAYTF. CDR3 coding DNA: TGCGCCAGCAGCCAAGATTCGGCGCAGGCCTACACCTTC.

CDR3 region: CASSRSEETQYF. CDR3 nucleotide sequence: TGTGCCAGCTCACGCTCAGAGGAGACCCAGTACTTC. The rearrangement links TRBV18 to TRBJ2-5; D call uncertain. The germline CDR1 and CDR2 sequences are KGHSH and LQKENI. There are 12 residues in the CDR3. V gave up 4 bases and J gave up 5 bases, with 8 bases separating them.

The genes are TRBV19 and TRBJ1-3; D possibly corresponds to TRBD1 (6 bases). Germline loops: CDR1 LNHDA, CDR2 SQIVND (reference sequence). The CDR3 spans 13 residues. The V end was cut by 6 bases, the J end by 2 bases, with 8 bases between. This chain's CDR3 is CASSRTAGNTIYF. CDR3 nucleotides: TGTGCCAGTAGCCGGACAGCTGGAAACACCATATATTTT.

This clone turned up a few times. V usage is TRBV5-4 and J usage is TRBJ2-3; D is unresolved. The V and J ends lost 0 bases and 4 bases respectively, with 9 bases between them. The CDR3 runs 14 residues. Germline assignment: CDR1 SGHNT and CDR2 YYREEE (reference sequence). CDR3 amino acids: CASSLESGSDTQYF. CDR3 nucleotides: TGTGCCAGCAGCTTGGAGTCGGGTTCAGATACGCAGTATTTT.

The chain has TRBV15 and TRBJ2-1, with D perhaps given as TRBD1 or TRBD2 (5 bases each). This CDR3 comprises 14 residues. V was cut by 5 bases and J by 9 bases, with 17 bases left in between. CDR1 LNHNV and CDR2 YYDKDF come from the germline V gene (reference sequence). CDR3: CATSVDGTGTEQFF. The CDR3 DNA reads TGTGCCACCAGCGTAGACGGGACGGGGACTGAGCAGTTCTTC.

This chain links TRBV6-5 with TRBJ2-2; the D is unclear. Germline CDR1 is MNHEY and CDR2 is SVGAGI. The CDR3 is 14 residues long. The V end lost 3 bases, the J end lost 4 bases, and 9 bases lay between the germline ends. CDR3 sequence reads: CASSYFSGTGELFF. The CDR3 DNA reads as TGTGCCAGCAGTTATTTCTCGGGCACCGGGGAGCTGTTTTTT.

V usage is TRBV13 and J usage is TRBJ2-1, with TRBD2 matching over 12 bases. After removal of 4 bases from V and 7 bases from J, the junction contained 5 bases not matched to a gene. Germline loops: CDR1 PRHDT, CDR2 FYEKMQ (reference sequence). The CDR3 spans 15 residues. The CDR3 DNA reads TGTGCCAGCAGCTATAGGACTAGCGGGATTAATGAGCAGTTCTTC. Translated, it gives CASSYRTSGINEQFF.

J is TRBJ2-7 and V is TRBV7-9; either TRBD1 or TRBD2 may fit D (5 bases each). V dropped 4 bases and J dropped 3 bases, with 13 bases sitting between them. The length of the CDR3 is 14 residues. Germline V lookup: CDR1 SEHNR, CDR2 FQNEAQ (reference sequence). Here the CDR3 reads CASSSPGPNYEQYF. Written as DNA, the CDR3 is TGTGCCAGCAGCTCCCCGGGACCCAACTACGAGCAGTACTTC.